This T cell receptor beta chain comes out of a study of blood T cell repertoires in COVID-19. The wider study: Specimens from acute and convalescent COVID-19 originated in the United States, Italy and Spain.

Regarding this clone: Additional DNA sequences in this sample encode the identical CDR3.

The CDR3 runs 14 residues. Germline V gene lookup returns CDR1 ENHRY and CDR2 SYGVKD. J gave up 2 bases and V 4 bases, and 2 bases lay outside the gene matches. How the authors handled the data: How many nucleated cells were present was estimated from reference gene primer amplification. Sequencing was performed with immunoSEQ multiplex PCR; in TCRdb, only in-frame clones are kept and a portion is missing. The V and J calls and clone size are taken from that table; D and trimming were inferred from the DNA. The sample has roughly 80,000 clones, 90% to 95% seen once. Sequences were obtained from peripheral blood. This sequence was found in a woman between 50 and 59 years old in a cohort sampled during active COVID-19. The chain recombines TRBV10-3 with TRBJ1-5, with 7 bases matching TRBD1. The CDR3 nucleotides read TGTGCCATCAGTGGCCAGGGGGGCAATCAGCCCCAGCATTTT. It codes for CAISGQGGNQPQHF.